A selection of T cell receptor beta chains follows, all from one sample in a study of blood T cell repertoires in COVID-19. The repertoire was sequenced with immunoSEQ multiplex PCR; TCRdb's copy has only in-frame clones and lacks some. The data show roughly 87,000 clones, roughly 70% seen once. Sequencing used peripheral blood. Source of these receptors: a woman older than 75 with acute or convalescent COVID-19. The CDR3 runs from the conserved cysteine through the conserved F or W.

TRBV7-8 CASSLLQGRDTQYF
TRBV6-5 CASSYSKAGPEAFF
TRBV18 CASSPLGGRPDTGELFF
TRBV7-2 CASSLARDQPQHF
TRBV5-4 CASLLDVSRDGYTF
TRBV30 CAFNAQMNTEAFF
TRBV4-1 CASSQEVEGATLGGGYTF
TRBV18 CASSPTGGYTGELFF
TRBV5-1 CASSLGQGEYEQYF
TRBV11-2 CASSHPQGANTEAFF
TRBV7-3 CASSRQWGYEQYF
TRBV19 CASRSTGGDEKLFF
TRBV7-8 CASSWDRESGYTF
TRBV6-1 CASSLGQFELFF
TRBV6-5 CASSRPTGSLTEAFF
TRBV7-8 CASSRDRGGTYEQYF
TRBV5-8 CASARDRFYGYTF
TRBV25-1 CASSELFPGGGLETQYF
TRBV6-2/TRBV6-3 CASSLGDSSSYEQYF
TRBV3-1/TRBV3-2 CASSPRGGTDTQYF
TRBV2 CASRTGGNQPQHF
TRBV11-2 CASSLRTGGPPSYNEQFF
TRBV2 CASSFMNTEAFF
TRBV6-2/TRBV6-3 CASSSYSPGIVEAFF
TRBV19 CASSPGTSGGGQETQYF
TRBV9 CASSATGGQGNSPLHF
TRBV24-1 CATSAPPEANSYGYTF
TRBV19 CASSIDLEGREQYF
TRBV28 CASSFLGGYGYTF
TRBV5-1 CASSGTPRNTEAFF
TRBV4-3 CASSHPGASNEQFF
TRBV4-3 CASSQVVRGWDEQFF
TRBV4-3 CASSQGQGRELYTEAFF
TRBV9 CASSVDGGLGGYTF
TRBV7-3 CASSLNPGVGEQFF
TRBV7-2 CASSFTVNTEAFF
TRBV19 CASASQGHYGYTF